This T cell receptor beta chain emerged from a study of CXCR3-negative and CXCR3-positive naive CD8 T cells. Notes on the study in general: Naive CXCR3-positive and CXCR3-negative cells shared similar TRBV-TRBJ usage, unlike memory cells. The majority of assays used fresh PBMCs, and CXCR3 expression partially decreased after cryopreservation. Comparison of naive subsets found surface CD5 to be comparable, and TCR strength was inferred on the basis of TRB CDR3 properties. Much lower diversity was found in memory CD8+ cells, while both naive subsets had comparably high diversity.

For this clonotype: Its target is unknown.

CDR3 length: 12 residues. Germline V lookup: CDR1 SNHLY, CDR2 FYNNEI. 5' RACE with UMI labels generated the TRB cDNA libraries. TCRdb re-analyzed the 5' RACE reads; it lists each CDR3 protein once, without DNA. The sample holds approximately 83,000 distinct CDR3 sequences. This chain uses TRBV2 with TRBJ2-7. The sample consisted of naive CXCR3- CD8+ T cells from blood. Subset here: CD45RO-CCR7+CD27+CD95- naive CD8+ T cells lacking CXCR3 (TNR3-). This sequence was found in a human donor in good health. Some clones in this sample may be carry-over from other donors' samples. The CDR3 loop is CASTPSPYEQYF.